One sample yielded the 22 T cell receptor beta chains listed below, sequenced in a study of blood T cell repertoires in COVID-19. Assay: immunoSEQ multiplex PCR; the TCRdb copy retains only in-frame clones and omits some. The sample holds under 40,000 clones; roughly 85% are singletons and the top ten take 14%. Sequencing was performed on peripheral blood. Source of these receptors: a human donor with acute or convalescent COVID-19. The donor label of this sample is uncertain.

The chain joins TRBV3-1 (or the pseudogene TRBV3-2) to TRBJ2-3; TRBD2 aligns across 12 bases. Germline V gene data show CDR1 as LGHDT and CDR2 as YNNKEL (reference sequence). Trimming at V came to 1 base and at J to 2 bases, leaving 16 bases not matched to a gene. This CDR3 spans 21 amino acids. The CDR3 loop is CASSQGGLAGPPSPNTDTQYF. CDR3 coding DNA: TGTGCCAGCAGCCAAGGAGGACTAGCGGGGCCGCCGTCGCCTAACACAGATACGCAGTATTTT.

The chain recombines TRBV11-3 with TRBJ1-5; D not resolved. The germline gives CDR1 SGHNT, CDR2 YENEEA. The length of the CDR3 is 13 residues. The V end was cut by 4 bases, the J end by 4 bases, with 8 bases between. The CDR3 DNA reads as TGTGCCAGCAGCTCCGAGCCTAATCAGCCCCAGCATTTT. Its protein product is CASSSEPNQPQHF.

The V gene is TRBV13, the J gene TRBJ2-7, with D perhaps matching TRBD2 (6 bases). The CDR3 consists of 14 residues. CDR1 and CDR2 from the germline V gene are PRHDT and FYEKMQ (reference sequence). Trimming removed 5 bases from V and 5 bases from J, with 16 bases in between. CDR3: CASSHSRGGDEQYF. DNA of the CDR3: TGTGCCAGCAGCCACTCAAGGGGAGGTGACGAGCAGTACTTC.

This sequence joins TRBV7-6 and TRBJ2-7, with TRBD2 matching over 10 bases. The trim removed 1 base at V and 3 bases at J, leaving 3 bases unmatched. This CDR3 has 15 residues. Germline CDR1 and CDR2: SGHVS and FNYEAQ. This CDR3 is CASSLGLAGVYEQYF. The CDR3 DNA sequence: TGTGCCAGCAGCTTAGGGCTAGCGGGAGTCTACGAGCAGTACTTC.

In this sample, this clone turned up once. This chain uses TRBV11-2 with TRBJ1-2, with D hard to call. Germline lookup yields CDR1 SGHAT and CDR2 FQNNGV. V lost 5 bases to trimming and J lost 1 base, with 8 bases between them. The CDR3 is 13 residues long. This CDR3 reads CASSAQNNYGYTF. The CDR3 DNA is TGTGCCAGCAGCGCTCAGAATAACTATGGCTACACCTTC.

This rearrangement joins TRBV10-3 to TRBJ1-2; tentative D call: TRBD1 (6 bases). Trimming pared 3 bases from V and 7 bases from J, leaving 15 bases between. The CDR3 is made up of 14 amino acids. Germline V gene sequence: CDR1 ENHRY, CDR2 SYGVKD. The CDR3 nucleotides are TGTGCCATCAGTGACCAGGACAGTGTCGGTGGCTACACCTTC. This encodes CAISDQDSVGGYTF.

This chain links TRBV2 with TRBJ2-1; D may be TRBD2 (7 bases). The CDR3 extends over 15 amino acids. CDR1 and CDR2 from the germline V gene are SNHLY and FYNNEI. Trimming cost V 3 bases and J 7 bases, with 16 bases left between them. The CDR3 nucleotides read TGTGCCAGCAGTGAGCCCAAGGGGGGGTGGAATGAGCAGTTCTTC. Translating gives CASSEPKGGWNEQFF.

This sequence joins TRBV7-7 and TRBJ2-3, with 8 bases matching TRBD2. Germline V gene data show CDR1 as SSHAT and CDR2 as FNYEAQ (reference sequence). This CDR3 region has 16 residues. With 1 base clipped from V and 1 base from J, the junction kept 4 bases outside the gene matches. The CDR3 here is CASSLDGSGGTDTQYF. The DNA for the CDR3 is TGTGCCAGCAGCTTAGACGGTAGCGGGGGCACAGATACGCAGTATTTT.

V and J are TRBV7-2 and TRBJ2-2; 8 bases line up with TRBD1. The CDR3 is 14 residues long. The V and J ends lost 6 bases and 5 bases, in that order; junction bases with no gene match: 5. From germline, CDR1 is SGHTA and CDR2 FQGNSA. The CDR3 bases are TGTGCCAGCAGTCAGGGGGCCGGTACCGGGGAGCTGTTTTTT. Residues: CASSQGAGTGELFF.

The chain recombines TRBV9 with TRBJ1-1; possibly TRBD1 for D (5 bases). From germline, CDR1 is SGDLS and CDR2 YYNGEE. Trimming shortened V by 3 bases and J by 5 bases, and 11 bases separated the two germline ends. This CDR3 is 13 amino acids long. CDR3 in DNA: TGTGCCAGCAGCGCCCAGGGAGGTACTGAAGCTTTCTTT. Translating it yields CASSAQGGTEAFF.

The chain recombines TRBV7-2 with TRBJ2-6; weak D call: TRBD2 (6 bases). Trimming removed 5 bases at V and 6 bases at J, with 23 bases between. This CDR3 spans 18 amino acids. CDR1 is SGHTA and CDR2 is FQGNSA in the germline V gene. The CDR3 loop reads CASSNPGTHTGVANVLTF. The DNA for the CDR3 is TGTGCCAGCAGCAACCCAGGGACTCACACTGGAGTGGCCAACGTCCTGACTTTC.

The J gene is TRBJ2-1, the V gene TRBV4-1; TRBD1 agrees at 8 bases. After removal of 1 base from V and 7 bases from J, the junction contained 6 bases not matched to a gene. The CDR3 is 15 residues long. The germline gives CDR1 MGHRA, CDR2 YSYEKL. In nucleotides, the CDR3 is TGCGCCAGCAGCCAAGCAGGGGGCCGTGGGAATGAGCAGTTCTTC. As protein: CASSQAGGRGNEQFF.

The rearrangement links TRBV7-8 to TRBJ2-7, with TRBD2 matching 7 bases. V was pared by 1 base and J by 4 bases, with 13 bases of the junction left unmatched. Germline V gene sequence: CDR1 SGHVS, CDR2 FQNEAQ. This CDR3 comprises 17 residues. In DNA form, the CDR3 reads TGTGCCAGCAGCTTAGATACGTTAAGCGGGATAAAGTACGAGCAGTACTTC. It yields the protein CASSLDTLSGIKYEQYF.

The V and J genes are TRBV7-3 and TRBJ2-5; D is possibly TRBD2 (6 bases). The CDR3 consists of 15 residues. V lost 1 base, J lost 2 bases, and 11 bases lay in between. CDR1 and CDR2 from the germline V gene are SGHTA and FQGTGA. CDR3 coding DNA: TGTGCCAGCAGCTTAAGTGGGAGGCCGCAAGAGACCCAGTACTTC. Amino acids: CASSLSGRPQETQYF. Combining the CDR3 with reference TRBV7-3 and TRBJ2-5 gives the whole variable domain GAGVSQTPSNKVTEKGKYVELRCDPISGHTALYWYRQSLGQGPEFLIYFQGTGAADDSGLPNDRFFAVRPEGSVSTLKIQRTERGDSAVYLCASSLSGRPQETQYFGPGTRLLVL.

The CDR3 spells CASSAIEAFF. The CDR3 DNA sequence: TGTGCCAGCAGTGCGATAGAAGCTTTCTTT. The gene calls are TRBV12-3 or TRBV12-4 and TRBJ1-1; D uncertain. CDR3 size: 10 residues. Trimming shortened V by 5 bases and J by 8 bases, and 6 bases separated the two germline ends.

The chain joins TRBV9 to TRBJ2-5; TRBD2 matches 12 bases. The ends lost 2 bases at V and 2 bases at J; junction bases unmatched: 4. The CDR3 spans 16 residues. The germline V gene encodes CDR1 SGDLS and CDR2 YYNGEE. The CDR3 region is CASSVLAGGSQETQYF. The CDR3 nucleotides are TGTGCCAGCAGCGTTCTAGCGGGGGGGTCTCAAGAGACCCAGTACTTC.

The chain joins TRBV7-9 to TRBJ2-7; 12 bases agree with TRBD2. CDR1 and CDR2 from the germline V gene are SEHNR and FQNEAQ (reference sequence). CDR3 size: 15 residues. V was clipped by 5 bases and J by 3 bases; unmatched bases: 5. For the CDR3, the DNA is TGTGCCAGCAGCCCCGGACTAGCGGGGTTCTACGAGCAGTACTTC. The encoded protein is CASSPGLAGFYEQYF.

This clone has only one observation. The chain combines TRBV28 with TRBJ2-1; 9 bases map to TRBD2. Per the germline V gene, CDR1 is MDHEN and CDR2 is SYDVKM. J gave up 6 bases and V 3 bases, and 6 bases lay outside the gene matches. This CDR3 is built from 15 residues. CDR3 nucleotides: TGTGCCAGCAGTTTTCTAGCGGGATGGGGCAATGAGCAGTTCTTC. Amino acid sequence: CASSFLAGWGNEQFF.

V is TRBV12-3 or TRBV12-4 and J is TRBJ1-4, with TRBD1 identical over 7 bases. The CDR3 is made up of 12 amino acids. Germline trimming cut 10 bases from V and 7 bases from J; bases unmatched to any gene: 6. The CDR3 loop reads CATQGVGEKLFF. The DNA for the CDR3 is TGTGCCACCCAGGGGGTAGGTGAAAAACTGTTTTTT.

This clone came up once. The V gene is TRBV2, the J gene TRBJ2-3; the match to TRBD2 covers 11 bases. The CDR3 totals 16 residues. The V and J ends lost 5 bases and 0 bases, in that order; junction bases with no gene match: 4. The germline V gene has CDR1 SNHLY and CDR2 FYNNEI. The CDR3 DNA is TGTGCCAGCAGTTCCGGGACTAGCGGAAGCACAGATACGCAGTATTTT. Protein product: CASSSGTSGSTDTQYF. Together with reference TRBV2 and TRBJ2-3, the CDR3 gives the full variable domain: EPEVTQTPSHQVTQMGQEVILRCVPISNHLYFYWYRQILGQKVEFLVSFYNNEISEKSEIFDDQFSVERPDGSNFTLKIRSTKLEDSAMYFCASSSGTSGSTDTQYFGPGTRLTVL.

This chain's CDR3 is CASSLDLAGGPSYNEQFF. The CDR3 DNA reads as TGTGCCAGCAGCTTGGACTTAGCGGGAGGGCCCTCCTACAATGAGCAGTTCTTC. The chain links TRBV5-4 to TRBJ2-1; 11 bases line up with TRBD2. The J segment lost 0 bases and the V segment lost 0 bases, leaving 5 bases of the junction unmatched. Germline values: CDR1 SGHNT, CDR2 YYREEE (reference sequence). The CDR3 has 18 residues.

There are a few counts of this clone. CDR3 DNA sequence: TGTGCCAGCACATACAACATGAACACTGAAGCTTTCTTT. This translates into CASTYNMNTEAFF. J is TRBJ1-1 and V is TRBV18; no reliable D call. Trimming left V 8 bases short and J 0 bases short, with 10 bases between. CDR3 size: 13 residues. Germline CDR1 and CDR2: KGHSH and LQKENI.